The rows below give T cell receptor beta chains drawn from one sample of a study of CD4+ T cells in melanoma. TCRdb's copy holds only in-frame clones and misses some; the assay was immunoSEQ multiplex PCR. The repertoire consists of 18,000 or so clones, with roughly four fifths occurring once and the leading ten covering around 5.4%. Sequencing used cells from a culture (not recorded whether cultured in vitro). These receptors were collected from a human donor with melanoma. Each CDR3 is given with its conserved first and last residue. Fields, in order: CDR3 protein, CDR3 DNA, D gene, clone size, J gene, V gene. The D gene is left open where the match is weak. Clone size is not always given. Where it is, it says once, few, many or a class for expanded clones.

CDR3aa: CASSPPGHPNSPLHF; CDR3nt: TGTGCCAGCAGCCCCCCGGGACACCCGAATTCACCCCTCCACTTT; d_gene: NA; abundance: medium-sized; j_gene: TRBJ1-6; v_gene: TRBV2
CDR3aa: CASSNGDSSYGYTF; CDR3nt: TGTGCCAGCAGTAACGGAGACAGCAGCTATGGCTACACCTTC; d_gene: NA; abundance: NA; j_gene: TRBJ1-2; v_gene: TRBV6-5
CDR3aa: CASSRGRLSSYNSPLHF; CDR3nt: TGTGCCAGCAGCCGAGGACGTCTAAGCTCCTATAATTCACCCCTCCACTTT; d_gene: NA; abundance: NA; j_gene: TRBJ1-6; v_gene: TRBV5-8
CDR3aa: CASSPLRGLYTEAFF; CDR3nt: TGTGCCAGCAGCCCTCTCCGGGGACTTTACACTGAAGCTTTCTTT; d_gene: NA; abundance: NA; j_gene: TRBJ1-1; v_gene: TRBV27
CDR3aa: CASRTGTYGGVQYF; CDR3nt: TGTGCCAGCAGGACCGGGACTTATGGCGGGGTTCAGTACTTC; d_gene: NA; abundance: NA; j_gene: TRBJ2-7; v_gene: TRBV7-2
CDR3aa: CASSSRPGLGPYEQYF; CDR3nt: TGTGCCAGCAGCTCCAGACCGGGACTCGGACCCTACGAGCAGTACTTC; d_gene: NA; abundance: NA; j_gene: TRBJ2-7; v_gene: TRBV21-1
CDR3aa: CASQSNSGDEQYF; CDR3nt: TGCGCCAGTCAAAGCAACAGTGGCGACGAGCAGTACTTC; d_gene: NA; abundance: NA; j_gene: TRBJ2-7; v_gene: TRBV5-1
CDR3aa: CASSLKSGDSPLHF; CDR3nt: TGTGCCAGCAGCCTTAAGAGCGGGGACTCACCCCTCCACTTT; d_gene: NA; abundance: NA; j_gene: TRBJ1-6; v_gene: TRBV5-4
CDR3aa: CASSDYRVNTEAFF; CDR3nt: TGTGCCAGCAGTGACTACAGGGTTAACACTGAAGCTTTCTTT; d_gene: NA; abundance: NA; j_gene: TRBJ1-1; v_gene: TRBV6-1
CDR3aa: CASSENGLAGLNEQFF; CDR3nt: TGTGCCAGCAGTGAGAACGGACTAGCGGGGCTCAATGAGCAGTTCTTC; d_gene: TRBD2; abundance: NA; j_gene: TRBJ2-1; v_gene: TRBV25-1
CDR3aa: CASGGEGSGHNEQFF; CDR3nt: TGTGCCAGCGGGGGGGAGGGTAGCGGTCACAATGAGCAGTTCTTC; d_gene: TRBD2; abundance: NA; j_gene: TRBJ2-1; v_gene: TRBV28
CDR3aa: CASSLEMGSNYGYTF; CDR3nt: TGTGCCAGCAGCTTAGAAATGGGTTCTAACTATGGCTACACCTTC; d_gene: NA; abundance: once; j_gene: TRBJ1-2; v_gene: TRBV11-2
CDR3aa: CASSRWTSGGNEQFF; CDR3nt: TGCGCCAGCAGCAGGTGGACTAGCGGGGGGAATGAGCAGTTCTTC; d_gene: TRBD2; abundance: NA; j_gene: TRBJ2-1; v_gene: TRBV5-1
CDR3aa: CASSYSAGGEALHF; CDR3nt: TGTGCCAGCAGTTACTCGGCCGGGGGCGAAGCCCTCCACTTT; d_gene: NA; abundance: NA; j_gene: TRBJ1-6; v_gene: TRBV6-5
CDR3aa: CASSDRGGYTF; CDR3nt: TGTGCCAGCAGCGACAGGGGTGGCTACACCTTC; d_gene: TRBD1; abundance: once; j_gene: TRBJ1-2; v_gene: TRBV2
CDR3aa: CASSLTSRKAFF; CDR3nt: TGTGCCAGCAGCTTAACGAGCCGCAAAGCTTTCTTT; d_gene: NA; abundance: NA; j_gene: TRBJ1-1; v_gene: TRBV11-2
CDR3aa: CASSLGGVETQYF; CDR3nt: TGTGCCAGCAGCTTGGGAGGGGTAGAGACCCAGTACTTC; d_gene: NA; abundance: NA; j_gene: TRBJ2-5; v_gene: TRBV5-6
CDR3aa: CASSQGLRGHGNEKLFF; CDR3nt: TGCGCCAGCAGCCAAGGTCTCAGGGGGCATGGTAATGAAAAACTGTTTTTT; d_gene: TRBD1; abundance: NA; j_gene: TRBJ1-4; v_gene: TRBV4-1
CDR3aa: CASSPTSGQTYEQYF; CDR3nt: TGTGCCAGCAGCCCAACCTCGGGACAGACCTACGAGCAGTACTTC; d_gene: TRBD1; abundance: few; j_gene: TRBJ2-7; v_gene: TRBV7-3
CDR3aa: CASRHPILRFQAFF; CDR3nt: TGTGCCAGCAGACACCCAATTCTCAGGTTTCAAGCTTTCTTT; d_gene: NA; abundance: NA; j_gene: TRBJ1-1; v_gene: TRBV6-5
CDR3aa: CASSLGGSNEQFF; CDR3nt: TGTGCCAGCAGCTTAGGCGGGAGCAATGAGCAGTTCTTC; d_gene: TRBD2; abundance: NA; j_gene: TRBJ2-1; v_gene: TRBV7-7
CDR3aa: CASSLSYAYEQYF; CDR3nt: TGTGCCAGCAGCTTGTCATACGCCTACGAGCAGTACTTC; d_gene: NA; abundance: NA; j_gene: TRBJ2-7; v_gene: TRBV5-6
CDR3aa: CASSYRTESYGYTF; CDR3nt: TGCGCCAGCAGCTACCGGACGGAATCTTATGGCTACACCTTC; d_gene: NA; abundance: NA; j_gene: TRBJ1-2; v_gene: TRBV5-1
CDR3aa: CSVESPGENGYTF; CDR3nt: TGCAGCGTTGAATCTCCAGGGGAGAATGGCTACACCTTC; d_gene: NA; abundance: NA; j_gene: TRBJ1-2; v_gene: TRBV29-1
CDR3aa: CASSLFRRGTPETQYF; CDR3nt: TGCGCCAGCAGCTTGTTTCGCCGGGGGACCCCAGAGACCCAGTACTTC; d_gene: NA; abundance: NA; j_gene: TRBJ2-5; v_gene: TRBV5-1
CDR3aa: CASSLGQESYGYTF; CDR3nt: TGCGCCAGCAGCTTGGGACAGGAGTCCTATGGCTACACCTTC; d_gene: NA; abundance: NA; j_gene: TRBJ1-2; v_gene: TRBV5-1
CDR3aa: CASSLGQGVGGYTF; CDR3nt: TGTGCCAGCAGCTTAGGACAGGGGGTAGGAGGCTACACCTTC; d_gene: TRBD1; abundance: NA; j_gene: TRBJ1-2; v_gene: TRBV7-2
CDR3aa: CASSPGWGGEKLFF; CDR3nt: TGTGCCAGCAGCCCCGGCTGGGGTGGTGAAAAACTGTTTTTT; d_gene: NA; abundance: NA; j_gene: TRBJ1-4; v_gene: TRBV7-9
CDR3aa: CASREGYTSPLHF; CDR3nt: TGTGCCAGCAGGGAAGGGTATACTTCACCCCTCCACTTT; d_gene: NA; abundance: NA; j_gene: TRBJ1-6; v_gene: TRBV6-6
CDR3aa: CASSALGAGNTIYF; CDR3nt: TGTGCCAGCAGCGCTTTGGGGGCCGGAAACACCATATATTTT; d_gene: NA; abundance: NA; j_gene: TRBJ1-3; v_gene: TRBV9
CDR3aa: CASSDRTGARLEQYF; CDR3nt: TGTGCCAGCAGTGACCGGACGGGGGCGCGCTTGGAGCAGTACTTC; d_gene: NA; abundance: NA; j_gene: TRBJ2-7; v_gene: TRBV6-1
CDR3aa: CASSQGGAVYRSSGELFF; CDR3nt: TGTGCCAGCAGCCAAGGGGGGGCAGTCTACCGTTCATCAGGGGAGCTGTTTTTT; d_gene: NA; abundance: NA; j_gene: TRBJ2-2; v_gene: TRBV14
CDR3aa: CASSSLSFAYNEQFF; CDR3nt: TGTGCCAGCAGCTCTTTGTCGTTCGCGTACAATGAGCAGTTCTTC; d_gene: NA; abundance: NA; j_gene: TRBJ2-1; v_gene: TRBV7-9
CDR3aa: CASSLAEGVVDTGELFF; CDR3nt: TGTGCCAGCAGCTTGGCCGAGGGAGTCGTCGACACCGGGGAGCTGTTTTTT; d_gene: NA; abundance: NA; j_gene: TRBJ2-2; v_gene: TRBV11-2
CDR3aa: CASSRSVGNQPQHF; CDR3nt: TGTGCCAGCAGTCGGTCGGTTGGCAATCAGCCCCAGCATTTT; d_gene: NA; abundance: NA; j_gene: TRBJ1-5; v_gene: TRBV2
CDR3aa: CAWSVADASLQYF; CDR3nt: TGTGCCTGGAGTGTAGCGGACGCAAGCCTTCAGTACTTC; d_gene: NA; abundance: NA; j_gene: TRBJ2-4; v_gene: TRBV30
CDR3aa: CASSDWAGSDTQYF; CDR3nt: TGTGCCAGCAGTGATTGGGCTGGCTCAGATACGCAGTATTTT; d_gene: NA; abundance: NA; j_gene: TRBJ2-3; v_gene: TRBV6-4
CDR3aa: CASSDPGGDTEAFF; CDR3nt: TGCGCCAGCAGCGACCCAGGGGGGGACACTGAAGCTTTCTTT; d_gene: TRBD1; abundance: NA; j_gene: TRBJ1-1; v_gene: TRBV5-1
CDR3aa: CASRVTGGNSNQPQHF; CDR3nt: TGTGCCAGCCGCGTGACAGGGGGAAATAGCAATCAGCCCCAGCATTTT; d_gene: TRBD1; abundance: few; j_gene: TRBJ1-5; v_gene: TRBV6-6
CDR3aa: CASGSAGTGEEGYGYTF; CDR3nt: TGTGCTAGTGGTTCCGCCGGGACAGGGGAGGAGGGCTATGGCTACACCTTC; d_gene: TRBD1; abundance: NA; j_gene: TRBJ1-2; v_gene: TRBV12-5
CDR3aa: CASSLGAGVGTDTQYF; CDR3nt: TGTGCCAGCAGCTTAGGAGCGGGGGTTGGCACAGATACGCAGTATTTT; d_gene: TRBD2; abundance: NA; j_gene: TRBJ2-3; v_gene: TRBV7-3
CDR3aa: CASSVEGDHGYTF; CDR3nt: TGTGCCAGCAGCGTAGAGGGGGATCATGGCTACACCTTC; d_gene: NA; abundance: NA; j_gene: TRBJ1-2; v_gene: TRBV9
CDR3aa: CASSFGTEYYGYTF; CDR3nt: TGTGCCAGCAGCTTTGGAACTGAATACTATGGCTACACCTTC; d_gene: NA; abundance: once; j_gene: TRBJ1-2; v_gene: TRBV5-5
CDR3aa: CASSQGGGHENEKLFF; CDR3nt: TGTGCCAGCAGCCAAGGGGGGGGACATGAGAATGAAAAACTGTTTTTT; d_gene: NA; abundance: NA; j_gene: TRBJ1-4; v_gene: TRBV4-2
CDR3aa: CASSLVGFTDTQYF; CDR3nt: TGTGCCAGCAGCTTGGTCGGGTTCACAGATACGCAGTATTTT; d_gene: NA; abundance: NA; j_gene: TRBJ2-3; v_gene: TRBV6-6
CDR3aa: CASSFGLAGGLSYNEQFF; CDR3nt: TGTGCCAGCAGCTTTGGACTAGCGGGGGGGCTCTCCTACAATGAGCAGTTCTTC; d_gene: TRBD2; abundance: few; j_gene: TRBJ2-1; v_gene: TRBV7-6